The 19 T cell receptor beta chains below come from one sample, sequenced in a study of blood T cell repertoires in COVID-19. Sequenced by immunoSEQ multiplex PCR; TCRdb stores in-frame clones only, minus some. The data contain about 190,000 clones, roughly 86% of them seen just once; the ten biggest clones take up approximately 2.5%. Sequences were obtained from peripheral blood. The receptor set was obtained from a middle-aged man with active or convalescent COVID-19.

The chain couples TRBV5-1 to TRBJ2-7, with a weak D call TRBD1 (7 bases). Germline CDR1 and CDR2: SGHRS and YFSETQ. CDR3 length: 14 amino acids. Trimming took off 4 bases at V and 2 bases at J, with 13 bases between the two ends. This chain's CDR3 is CASSQDREAYEQYF. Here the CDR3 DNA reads TGCGCCAGCAGCCAAGACAGGGAGGCCTACGAGCAGTACTTC.

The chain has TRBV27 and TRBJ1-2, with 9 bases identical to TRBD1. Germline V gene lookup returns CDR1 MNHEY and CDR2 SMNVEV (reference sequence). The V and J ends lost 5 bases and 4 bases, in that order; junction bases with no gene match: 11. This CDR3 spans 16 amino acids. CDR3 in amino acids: CASSHSRTGATYGYTF. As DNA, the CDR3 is TGTGCCAGCAGTCACTCTCGGACAGGGGCGACCTATGGCTACACCTTC.

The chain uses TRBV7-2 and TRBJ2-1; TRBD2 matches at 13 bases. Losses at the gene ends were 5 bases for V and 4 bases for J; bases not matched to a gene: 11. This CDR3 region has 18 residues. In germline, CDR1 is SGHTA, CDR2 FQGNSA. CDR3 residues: CASSHGTSGASQYNEQFF. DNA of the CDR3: TGTGCCAGCAGCCACGGGACTAGCGGGGCCAGCCAATACAATGAGCAGTTCTTC.

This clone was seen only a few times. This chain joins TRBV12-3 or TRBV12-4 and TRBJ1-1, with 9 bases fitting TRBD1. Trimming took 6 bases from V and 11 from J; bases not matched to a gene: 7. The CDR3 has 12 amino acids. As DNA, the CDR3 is TGTGCCAGCAGGTCGCAACAGGGGGCGGCTTTCTTT. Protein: CASRSQQGAAFF.

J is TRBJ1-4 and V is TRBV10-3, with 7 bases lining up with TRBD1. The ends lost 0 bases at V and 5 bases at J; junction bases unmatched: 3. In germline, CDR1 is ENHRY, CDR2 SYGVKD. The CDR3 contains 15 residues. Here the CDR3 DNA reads TGTGCCATCAGTGAGTCGGGACAGCAAAATGAAAAACTGTTTTTT. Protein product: CAISESGQQNEKLFF.

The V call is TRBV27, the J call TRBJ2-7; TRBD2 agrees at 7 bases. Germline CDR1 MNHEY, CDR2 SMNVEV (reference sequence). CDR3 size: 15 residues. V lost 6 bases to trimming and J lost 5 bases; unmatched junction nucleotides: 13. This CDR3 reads CASRPGLGRSNEQYF. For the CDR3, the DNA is TGTGCCAGCAGACCCGGACTAGGCCGATCCAACGAGCAGTACTTC.

CDR3 in amino acids: CASSSGDSYNSPLHF. In nucleotides, the CDR3 is TGTGCCAGCAGTAGCGGGGATTCATATAATTCACCCCTCCACTTT. The chain joins TRBV6-5 to TRBJ1-6; D is unresolved. Between the trimmed V and J ends, which lost 5 bases and 4 bases, there was a span of 12 bases. Germline V CDR1 and CDR2: MNHEY, SVGAGI. This CDR3 is built from 15 residues.

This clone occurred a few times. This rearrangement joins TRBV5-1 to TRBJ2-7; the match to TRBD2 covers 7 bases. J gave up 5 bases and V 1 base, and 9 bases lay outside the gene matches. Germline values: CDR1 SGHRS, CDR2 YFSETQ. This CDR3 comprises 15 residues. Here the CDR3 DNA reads TGCGCCAGCAGCTTGAGGCGGGGGACGTCTGACGAGCAGTACTTC. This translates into CASSLRRGTSDEQYF. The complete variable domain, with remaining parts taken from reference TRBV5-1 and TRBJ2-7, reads KAGVTQTPRYLIKTRGQQVTLSCSPISGHRSVSWYQQTPGQGLQFLFEYFSETQRNKGNFPGRFSGRQFSNSRSEMNVSTLELGDSALYLCASSLRRGTSDEQYFGPGTRLTVT.

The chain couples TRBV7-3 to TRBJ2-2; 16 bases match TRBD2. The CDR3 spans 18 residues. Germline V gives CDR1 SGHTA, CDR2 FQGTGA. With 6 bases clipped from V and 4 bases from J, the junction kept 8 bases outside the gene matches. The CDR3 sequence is CASRKGLAGGPPTGELFF. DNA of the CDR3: TGTGCCAGCAGGAAGGGACTAGCGGGGGGGCCTCCCACCGGGGAGCTGTTTTTT.

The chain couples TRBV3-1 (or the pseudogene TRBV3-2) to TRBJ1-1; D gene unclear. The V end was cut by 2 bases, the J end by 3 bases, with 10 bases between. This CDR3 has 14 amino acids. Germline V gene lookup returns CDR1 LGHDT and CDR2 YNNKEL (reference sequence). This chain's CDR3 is CASSQSSGDTEAFF. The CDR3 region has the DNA TGTGCCAGCAGCCAATCTTCCGGGGACACTGAAGCTTTCTTT.

The CDR3 here is CASSPSTGGFFYGYTF. CDR3 nucleotides: TGCGCCAGCAGCCCTTCGACAGGGGGCTTTTTCTATGGCTACACCTTC. This chain links TRBV5-1 with TRBJ1-2; 10 bases are shared with TRBD1. The CDR3 contains 16 residues. V lost 4 bases, J lost 4 bases, and 10 bases stayed unmatched. Germline V gene data show CDR1 as SGHRS and CDR2 as YFSETQ. The whole variable domain, remainder taken from reference TRBV5-1 and TRBJ1-2, is KAGVTQTPRYLIKTRGQQVTLSCSPISGHRSVSWYQQTPGQGLQFLFEYFSETQRNKGNFPGRFSGRQFSNSRSEMNVSTLELGDSALYLCASSPSTGGFFYGYTFGSGTRLTVV.

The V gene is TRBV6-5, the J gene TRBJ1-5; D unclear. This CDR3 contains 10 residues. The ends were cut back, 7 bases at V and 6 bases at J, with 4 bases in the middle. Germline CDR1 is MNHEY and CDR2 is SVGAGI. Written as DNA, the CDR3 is TGTGCCAGCAATCGTCAGCCCCAGCATTTT. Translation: CASNRQPQHF.

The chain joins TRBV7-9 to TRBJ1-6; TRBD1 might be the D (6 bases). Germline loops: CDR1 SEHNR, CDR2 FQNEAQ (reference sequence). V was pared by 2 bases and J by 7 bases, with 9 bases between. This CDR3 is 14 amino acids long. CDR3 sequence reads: CASSLRTANSPLHF. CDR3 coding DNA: TGTGCCAGCAGCTTAAGGACAGCCAATTCACCCCTCCACTTT.

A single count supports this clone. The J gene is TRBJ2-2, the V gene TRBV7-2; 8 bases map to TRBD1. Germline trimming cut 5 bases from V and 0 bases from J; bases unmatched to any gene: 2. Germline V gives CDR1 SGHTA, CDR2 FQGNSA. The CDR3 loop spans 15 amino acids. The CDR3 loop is CASSQGQANTGELFF. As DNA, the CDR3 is TGTGCCAGCAGCCAGGGACAGGCGAACACCGGGGAGCTGTTTTTT.

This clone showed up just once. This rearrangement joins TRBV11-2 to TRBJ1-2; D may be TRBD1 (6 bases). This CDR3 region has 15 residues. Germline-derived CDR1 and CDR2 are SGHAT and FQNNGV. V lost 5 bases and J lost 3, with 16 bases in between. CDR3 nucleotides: TGTGCCAGCAGCCCGACAGGACGACCCGACTATGGCTACACCTTC. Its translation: CASSPTGRPDYGYTF.

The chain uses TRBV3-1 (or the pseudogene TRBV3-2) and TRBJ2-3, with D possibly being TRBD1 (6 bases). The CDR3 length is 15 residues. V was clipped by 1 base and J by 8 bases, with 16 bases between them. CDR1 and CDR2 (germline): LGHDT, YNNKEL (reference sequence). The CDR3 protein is CASSQGTAGEGTQYF. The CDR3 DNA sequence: TGTGCCAGCAGCCAAGGGACAGCCGGAGAGGGTACGCAGTATTTT.

The CDR3 region has the DNA TGTGCCAGCAGTTACGGGACAGGCCAGCTGGATACGCAGTATTTT. As protein: CASSYGTGQLDTQYF. This sequence joins TRBV2 and TRBJ2-3; TRBD1 aligns across 8 bases. The CDR3 totals 15 residues. The V and J ends lost 5 bases and 6 bases, in that order; junction bases with no gene match: 10. The germline gives CDR1 SNHLY, CDR2 FYNNEI.

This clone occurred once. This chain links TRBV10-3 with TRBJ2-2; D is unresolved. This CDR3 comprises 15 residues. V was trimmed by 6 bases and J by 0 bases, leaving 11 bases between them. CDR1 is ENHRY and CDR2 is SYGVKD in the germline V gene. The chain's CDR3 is CAISSKISNTGELFF. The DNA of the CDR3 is TGTGCCATCAGCAGTAAAATTTCGAACACCGGGGAGCTGTTTTTT.

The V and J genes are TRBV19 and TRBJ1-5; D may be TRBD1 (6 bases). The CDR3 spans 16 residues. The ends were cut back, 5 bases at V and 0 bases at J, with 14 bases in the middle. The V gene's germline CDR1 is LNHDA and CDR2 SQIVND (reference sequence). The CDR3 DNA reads TGTGCCAGTAGTTCCCAGGGGCCCTATAGCAATCAGCCCCAGCATTTT. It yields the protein CASSSQGPYSNQPQHF.